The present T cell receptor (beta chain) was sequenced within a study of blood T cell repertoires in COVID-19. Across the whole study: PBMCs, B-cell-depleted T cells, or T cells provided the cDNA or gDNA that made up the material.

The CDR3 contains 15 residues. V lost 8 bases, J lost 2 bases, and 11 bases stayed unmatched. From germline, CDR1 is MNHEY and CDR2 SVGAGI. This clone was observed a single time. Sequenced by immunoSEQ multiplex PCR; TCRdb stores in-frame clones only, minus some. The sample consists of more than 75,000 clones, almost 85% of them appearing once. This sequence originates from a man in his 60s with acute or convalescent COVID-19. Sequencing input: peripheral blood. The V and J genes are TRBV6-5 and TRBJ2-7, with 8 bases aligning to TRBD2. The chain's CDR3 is CASGSLAGQPYEQYF. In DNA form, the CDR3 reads TGTGCCAGCGGATCCCTAGCGGGCCAACCCTACGAGCAGTACTTC.